Many counts were recorded for the clone carrying this T cell receptor beta chain. Its antigen is not identified. Germline values: CDR1 SQVTM, CDR2 ANQGSEA. With 4 bases removed from V and 2 bases from J, the gap between germline ends came to 8 bases. The CDR3 has 12 amino acids. The sample originates from a study of identical twins. Study conclusions and caveats: Low generation-probability sequences were in excess among twin-shared out-of-frame alpha sequences.

cDNA carried unique molecular identifiers, and a universal primer site was added by template switching. TCRdb recomputed calls from the 5' RACE reads with MiXCR, one row per CDR3 protein. The sample lists roughly 750,000 distinct CDR3 sequences, 21% occurring once. In addition, the sample was reused for a study of T cells expressing NK-cell markers.

The chain combines TRBV29-1 with TRBJ2-5; D unresolved. This clonotype was obtained from a woman under 30 in good health. Sequenced material: PBMCs. DNA of the CDR3: TGCAGCGTTGCGGGTAATCAAGAGACCCAGTACTTC. Translated, it gives CSVAGNQETQYF.